This T cell receptor beta chain emerged from a study of blood T cells in healthy people across ages. Study outcomes and limitations: The study found TCR beta diversity correlated strongly with naive T cell percentage.

The CDR3 spans 14 residues. Germline assignment: CDR1 MNHNY and CDR2 SVGAGI (reference sequence). Trimming took 2 bases from V and 2 from J, leaving 9 bases between them. Alongside a J-beta primer mix, a sample-barcoded 5' primer served in a second PCR lasting about 7 to 11 cycles. MiXCR was run by TCRdb on the 5' RACE reads, yielding one entry per CDR3 protein. The data contain hundreds of thousands of distinct CDR3 sequences, roughly 50% of them singletons. This clonotype occurred a few times. Its antigen is as yet unknown. The specimen was blood. The rearrangement uses TRBV6-6 and TRBJ1-2; tentative D call: TRBD1 (6 bases). The receptor comes from a man older than 75 in good health. The CDR3 loop reads CASSYGGQNYGYTF. CDR3 DNA: TGTGCCAGCAGTTACGGGGGGCAGAACTATGGCTACACCTTC.